The 18 T cell receptor beta chains below all came from one sample that was sequenced in a study of blood T cells in healthy people across ages. A second about 7 to 11 cycle PCR used barcoded and J-beta primers. TCRdb called the 5' RACE reads again in MiXCR, with one record for every CDR3 protein. This table holds around 2 million distinct CDR3 sequences, roughly two fifths found once. Material: blood. The receptors come from a human donor in good health.

The genes are TRBV14 and TRBJ2-1, with 8 bases that match TRBD1. The trim removed 8 bases at V and 2 bases at J, leaving 8 bases unmatched. The CDR3 has 15 amino acids. Germline CDR1 SGHDN, CDR2 FVKESK. The CDR3 spells CASGAETGAYNEQFF. CDR3 coding DNA: TGTGCCAGCGGAGCCGAGACAGGGGCCTACAATGAGCAGTTCTTC.

The rearrangement joins TRBV20-1 to TRBJ1-1; unclear D gene. The CDR3 is 13 amino acids. Per germline, CDR1 DFQATT and CDR2 SNEGSKA (reference sequence). In nucleotides, the CDR3 is TGCGGGAACAAGAGGGAGTGGAACACTGAAGCTTTCTTT. Translating gives CGNKREWNTEAFF.

The chain is built from TRBV12-5 and TRBJ2-5; possible D gene TRBD2, 5 bases. This CDR3 is 14 amino acids long. Trimming cost V 6 bases and J 5 bases, with 16 bases left between them. From germline, CDR1 is LGHNT and CDR2 FRNRAP. The chain's CDR3 is CASGVVRRRETQYF. The CDR3 nucleotides read TGTGCTAGTGGGGTCGTACGGCGGAGGGAGACCCAGTACTTC.

Only a few counts were recorded for this clonotype. The CDR3 reads CSTHSGGGSFGQYF. In DNA, the CDR3 is TGCAGTACTCACTCAGGGGGAGGCAGTTTTGGGCAGTACTTC. This chain connects TRBV20-1 to TRBJ2-5, with D tentatively TRBD1 (7 bases). Trimming stripped 8 bases from V and 11 bases from J, with 27 bases between. The germline V gene has CDR1 DFQATT and CDR2 SNEGSKA (reference sequence). The CDR3 sequence is 14 residues long.

This clonotype has a handful of counts. This chain connects TRBV29-1 to TRBJ1-2; 8 bases map to TRBD1. From germline, CDR1 is SQVTM and CDR2 ANQGSEA. Trimming removed 5 bases from V and 3 bases from J; junction bases left unmatched: 11. This CDR3 has 15 residues. CDR3 loop: CSVSPFKTGDYGYTF. As DNA, the CDR3 is TGCAGCGTTTCTCCTTTCAAGACAGGGGACTATGGCTACACCTTC.

This clonotype was found a few times. The rearrangement uses TRBV7-2 and TRBJ2-3, with a weak D call TRBD2 (6 bases). Trimming took off 2 bases at V and 5 bases at J, with 11 bases between the two ends. Germline CDR1 SGHTA, CDR2 FQGNSA. The CDR3 is made up of 14 amino acids. The CDR3, as DNA: TGTGCCAGCAGCTTACGGGTCGGGGGAGATACGCAGTATTTT. This translates into CASSLRVGGDTQYF. The full variable domain, rest sourced from reference TRBV7-2 and TRBJ2-3, is GAGVSQSPSNKVTEKGKDVELRCDPISGHTALYWYRQSLGQGLEFLIYFQGNSAPDKSGLPSDRFSAERTGGSVSTLTIQRTQQEDSAVYLCASSLRVGGDTQYFGPGTRLTVL.

This clonotype was detected once. The J gene is TRBJ2-3, the V gene TRBV20-1; TRBD1 might be the D (6 bases). CDR1 and CDR2 (germline): DFQATT, SNEGSKA (reference sequence). This CDR3 region has 12 residues. The V end lost 5 bases, the J end lost 7 bases, and 13 bases lay between the germline ends. The CDR3 DNA is TGCAGTGCTGAGCTACAGGGAAATACGCAGTATTTT. Protein: CSAELQGNTQYF.

V gene TRBV4-3 combines with J gene TRBJ2-7, with D tentatively TRBD1 (6 bases). Trimming shortened V by 4 bases and J by 3 bases, and 16 bases separated the two germline ends. Germline CDR1 is LGHNA and CDR2 is YSLEER. The CDR3 has 15 residues. The CDR3 spells CASSPWTDPNYEQYF. CDR3 sequence (DNA): TGCGCCAGCAGCCCGTGGACAGACCCCAACTACGAGCAGTACTTC.

The chain is built from TRBV15 and TRBJ2-7, with unresolved D. Germline CDR1 and CDR2: LNHNV and YYDKDF (reference sequence). V shed 3 bases and J shed 4 bases, with 10 bases lying between them. CDR3 length equals 13 residues. CDR3 region: CATSRGSFYEQYF. The CDR3 nucleotides are TGTGCCACCAGCAGGGGCAGCTTTTACGAGCAGTACTTC. Looking up the rest from reference TRBV15 and TRBJ2-7 gives the full variable domain: DAMVIQNPRYQVTQFGKPVTLSCSQTLNHNVMYWYQQKSSQAPKLLFHYYDKDFNNEADTPDNFQSRRPNTSFCFLDIRSPGLGDTAMYLCATSRGSFYEQYFGPGTRLTVT.

The chain is built from TRBV3-1 and TRBJ2-1; a weak D match, TRBD1 (5 bases). CDR1 is LGHDT and CDR2 is YNNKEL in the germline V gene (reference sequence). The germline V and J ends were trimmed by 5 bases and 6 bases, with 14 bases remaining between them. CDR3 length equals 14 residues. This chain's CDR3 is CASSSTQGFNEQFF. The DNA for the CDR3 is TGTGCCAGCAGCTCCACTCAGGGTTTCAATGAGCAGTTCTTC.

This clonotype was seen a handful of times. The rearrangement joins TRBV6-4 to TRBJ2-1, with 8 bases aligning to TRBD2. Germline assignment: CDR1 MRHNA and CDR2 SNTAGT. V lost 4 bases to trimming and J lost 11 bases; unmatched junction nucleotides: 4. The CDR3 consists of 12 residues. The CDR3 coding sequence is TGTGCCAGCAGTGCCATAGCGGGACAGCAGTTCTTC. It codes for CASSAIAGQQFF.

This clonotype was counted many times. The chain employs TRBV29-1 and TRBJ2-1; D remains unclear. Trimming cost V 2 bases and J 0 bases, with 14 bases left between them. The CDR3 has 16 amino acids. CDR1 is SQVTM, CDR2 ANQGSEA, per germline. CDR3 sequence: CSVESPNGRSYNEQFF. CDR3 sequence (DNA): TGCAGCGTTGAATCCCCCAACGGACGCTCCTACAATGAGCAGTTCTTC.

V gene TRBV7-6 combines with J gene TRBJ2-3; 8 nucleotides align to TRBD1. The germline V gene encodes CDR1 SGHVS and CDR2 FNYEAQ. With V trimmed by 5 bases and J by 14 bases, 9 bases remained unmatched. CDR3 length: 12 amino acids. CDR3 loop: CASSPLGQGLYF. CDR3 DNA sequence: TGTGCCAGCAGCCCTCTAGGACAGGGTTTGTATTTT.

This clonotype has at least ten counts. V usage is TRBV29-1 and J usage is TRBJ2-7; 9 nucleotides line up with TRBD1. Per germline, CDR1 SQVTM and CDR2 ANQGSEA. The CDR3 spans 13 residues. V lost 4 bases and J lost 3; bases outside the gene matches: 4. The CDR3 spells CSVVSDRGYEQYF. For the CDR3, the DNA is TGCAGCGTTGTTTCGGACAGGGGCTACGAGCAGTACTTC.

This clonotype was observed a handful of times. This chain links TRBV7-2 with TRBJ1-5; D is perhaps TRBD1 (5 bases). The V end was cut by 6 bases, the J end by 4 bases, with 16 bases between. The germline CDR1 and CDR2 sequences are SGHTA and FQGNSA. The CDR3 is made up of 15 amino acids. CDR3 region: CASRPAGGWNQPQHF. Here the CDR3 DNA reads TGTGCCAGCAGGCCAGCCGGGGGGTGGAATCAGCCCCAGCATTTT.

This clonotype was counted between two and nine times. The V call is TRBV25-1, the J call TRBJ2-1; D is uncertain. Germline values: CDR1 MGHDK, CDR2 SYGVNS. CDR3 size: 15 residues. Trimming pared 5 bases from V and 3 bases from J, leaving 14 bases between. The CDR3 spells CASSWRRDLYNEQFF. In DNA form, the CDR3 reads TGTGCCAGCAGTTGGAGACGAGACCTCTACAATGAGCAGTTCTTC. The variable domain in full, with the rest retrieved from reference TRBV25-1 and TRBJ2-1, is EADIYQTPRYLVIGTGKKITLECSQTMGHDKMYWYQQDPGMELHLIHYSYGVNSTEKGDLSSESTVSRIRTEHFPLTLESARPSHTSQYLCASSWRRDLYNEQFFGPGTRLTVL.

CDR3 region: CASSQEGGYTQYF. In nucleotides, the CDR3 is TGCGCCAGCAGCCAAGAAGGGGGTTATACGCAGTATTTT. The chain is built from TRBV4-3 and TRBJ2-3; D is possibly TRBD1 (6 bases). Trimming shortened V by 0 bases and J by 7 bases, and 8 bases separated the two germline ends. The germline gives CDR1 LGHNA, CDR2 YSLEER. This CDR3 region has 13 residues.

This clonotype has a handful of counts. This chain links TRBV28 with TRBJ2-3, with D perhaps TRBD1 (6 bases). Looked up from germline, CDR1 is MDHEN and CDR2 is SYDVKM. V shed 2 bases and J shed 6 bases, with 21 bases lying between them. The CDR3 has 17 amino acids. As DNA, the CDR3 is TGTGCCAGCAGTTTAATCTCACAGGGTGTCTGGTCGGATACGCAGTATTTT. It translates to CASSLISQGVWSDTQYF.